The present T cell receptor beta chain was sequenced within a study of T cell responses to AZD1222 COVID-19 vaccine (dated by TCRdb to about 2021). Regarding the study in general: A total of 233 trial participants underwent TCR sequencing, of whom about 200 received two doses of AZD1222 and about 25 received two doses of the MenACWY control vaccine. Trial participants were enrolled into age subgroups of 18-55, 56-69 and 70-plus years, which contained around 140, 26 and 57 TCR-sequenced participants, respectively.

The CDR3 regions of human TCRbeta chains were analyzed by immunosequencing. In the paper's pipeline: Repertoire TCRs were matched against a reference library of SARS-CoV-2-specific TCRs generated with the MIRA antigen-specificity platform. Breadth meant the fraction of unique TCRs that were SARS-CoV-2-associated, whereas depth meant the fraction of total T cells that were SARS-CoV-2-associated. Using the MIRA data, each spike-specific TCR was mapped to the spike region that the TCR reacts to and placed in a CD4 or CD8 class. Log10-transformed breadth and depth values were compared by one-way ANOVA with Sidak's multiple comparisons tests. Not all clones reach the TCRdb copy of this immuneACCESS table, which keeps in-frame sequences only. Checked studies attribute under half of the gap to unresolved V genes and leave the rest unexplained. V and J calls and clone size follow that table, whereas D and trimming were derived from the DNA. The sample records around 140,000 clones, roughly 90% of which are singletons. In total, the top ten clones hold around 1.6% of the sample.

Between the V and J ends, shortened by 5 bases and 11 bases respectively, the junction contains 11 bases. The CDR3 sequence holds 11 residues, the cysteine and phenylalanine included. Of the read, only the CDR3 DNA is kept; its 33 bases are in frame from base 1. Reading the germline V gene (reference sequence) gives CDR1 MNHEY and CDR2 SMNVEV. This clone occurred once. Its antigen specificity is not known. Base qualities are missing; no much larger clone stands one base away. What this sample's time point label stands for: about 28 days (+/-7) after the second vaccine dose. AZD1222 recipients given second doses at about 4 weeks or at about 12 weeks were pooled, since spike-specific TCR depth and breadth were not found to differ between the two schedules. The vaccinee samples were drawn from two UK trials, COV001 and COV002, one of which was a single-blind randomized controlled phase 2/3 trial testing AZD1222 (ChAdOx1 nCoV-19) in healthy adults. For TCRbeta chain sequencing, PBMC samples were collected from trial participants at day 0 and at day 28 after the second dose.

Findings and caveats that apply to the study as a whole: Participants were mostly white British and included more females than males, and it was suggested by the authors that clonal diversity may have been underestimated. The whole spike protein was spanned by vaccine-associated CD4 TCRs, and dominant responses were seen in regions 160-218 and 743-854. Reportedly, close to half of the unique spike-specific TCRs recognized epitopes lying outside the regions that are mutated in the B.1.351 and B.1.1.7 variants. Conclusions about previously exposed vaccinees are limited, since just five to seven AZD1222 recipients were seropositive for SARS-CoV-2 at baseline. The 56-69-year group was small, and its depth increase did not reach significance, likely because of low power. After two AZD1222 doses, spike-specific TCR breadth and depth were significantly higher than at day 0 and than in MenACWY recipients. Because no samples from the day 14 peak response were available, repertoires could be characterized only after the peak T cell response.

This receptor was taken from an adult who received the AZD1222 COVID-19 vaccine. The source was peripheral blood, collected 28 days after the second AZD1222 dose. The chain was built from TRBV27 and TRBJ2-3, with an unclear D gene assignment. The nucleotide sequence reads TGTGCCAGCAGTCTCCCGGAGCGGCAGTATTTT. This encodes CASSLPERQYF.